The clone carrying this T cell receptor beta chain was counted at least ten times. Its specificity is unknown. This CDR3 has 15 amino acids. V was shortened by 0 bases and J by 5 bases, with 13 bases between the two germline ends. Germline CDR1 MNHNY, CDR2 SVGAGI (reference sequence). The entry originates in a study of T cells in Graves' hyperthyroidism and ophthalmopathy. Researchers took RNA transcripts and amplified the TCR beta CDR3 regions from them. Carried out on the TCR CDR3, a first-round RT-PCR used the HTBI primer set. TCRdb redid the calling of the multiplex PCR reads with MiXCR, one entry per CDR3 protein. Among around 370,000 distinct CDR3 sequences listed, approximately 17% were seen once. Overall study results and limits: Most expanded thyroid clonotypes above 0.001 recurred in blood. Onset of ophthalmopathy came a median around 7.1 months after the model predicted it.

The V and J genes are TRBV6-6 and TRBJ2-5; a weak D match, TRBD2 (7 bases). The TCR originated in a man aged 18 to 29 with Graves' ophthalmopathy. The sequenced sample consisted of blood. The chain's CDR3 is CASSYSRGGWETQYF. CDR3 sequence (DNA): TGTGCCAGCAGTTACTCGAGGGGGGGCTGGGAGACCCAGTACTTC.